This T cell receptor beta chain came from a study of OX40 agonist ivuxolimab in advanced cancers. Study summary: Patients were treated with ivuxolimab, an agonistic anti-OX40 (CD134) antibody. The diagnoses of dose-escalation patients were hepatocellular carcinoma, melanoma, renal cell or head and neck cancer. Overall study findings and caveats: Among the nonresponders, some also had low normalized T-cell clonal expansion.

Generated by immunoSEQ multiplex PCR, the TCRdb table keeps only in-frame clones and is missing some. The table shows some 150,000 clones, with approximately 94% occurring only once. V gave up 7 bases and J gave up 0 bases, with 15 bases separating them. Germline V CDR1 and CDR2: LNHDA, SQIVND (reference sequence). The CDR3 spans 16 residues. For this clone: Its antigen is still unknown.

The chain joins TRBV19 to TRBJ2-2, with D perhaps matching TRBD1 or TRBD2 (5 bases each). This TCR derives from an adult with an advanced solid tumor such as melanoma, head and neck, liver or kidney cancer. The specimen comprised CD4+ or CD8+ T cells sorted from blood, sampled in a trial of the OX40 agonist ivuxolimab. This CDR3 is CASNPHGTPNTGELFF. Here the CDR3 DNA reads TGTGCCAGTAACCCACACGGGACGCCGAACACCGGGGAGCTGTTTTTT.